The 17 T cell receptor beta chains below come from one sample, sequenced in a study of T cell responses to AZD1222 COVID-19 vaccine. Assay used: immunoSEQ multiplex PCR; TCRdb lists only in-frame clones, some missing. This sample carries 66,000 or so clones, approximately 85% of them seen once, and the ten largest clones take approximately 23%. The material was peripheral blood, obtained on day 0 of MenACWY control vaccination. Source of these receptors: an adult in good health.

The CDR3 nucleotides are TGTGCCAGCGGATCAGAAGTGGGGGGGTATAACACTGAAGCTTTCTTT. It encodes CASGSEVGGYNTEAFF. The chain uses TRBV11-1 and TRBJ1-1; tentative D call: TRBD1 (5 bases). The germline V gene has CDR1 SGHAT and CDR2 FQDESV (reference sequence). The CDR3 is 16 residues long. V dropped 8 bases and J dropped 2 bases, with 21 bases sitting between them.

To note about this clone: This sample also contains other DNA sequences that code for the same CDR3. The rearrangement joins TRBV2 to TRBJ2-5; D remains ambiguous. Looked up from germline, CDR1 is SNHLY and CDR2 is FYNNEI. CDR3 size: 12 residues. Trimming took off 6 bases at V and 1 base at J, with 6 bases between the two ends. As DNA, the CDR3 is TGTGCCAGCAGCGAATTCCAAGAGACCCAGTACTTC. Its protein product is CASSEFQETQYF.

This chain connects TRBV3-1 (or the pseudogene TRBV3-2) to TRBJ2-3; a possible D gene is TRBD1 (6 bases). The CDR3 has 14 residues. The V end lost 6 bases, the J end lost 6 bases, and 16 bases lay between the germline ends. Germline loops: CDR1 LGHDT, CDR2 YNNKEL (reference sequence). CDR3 protein: CASSHSGTPDTQYF. CDR3 nucleotide sequence: TGTGCCAGCAGTCATTCCGGGACACCGGATACGCAGTATTTT.

The V call is TRBV7-2, the J call TRBJ2-5; possibly TRBD2 for D (6 bases). Trimming removed 5 bases from V and 7 bases from J, with 14 bases in between. This CDR3 contains 13 residues. The germline gives CDR1 SGHTA, CDR2 FQGNSA. The CDR3 sequence is CASSRTNVGTQYF. CDR3 in DNA: TGTGCCAGCAGCCGGACTAATGTTGGGACCCAGTACTTC. Based on the CDR3 plus reference TRBV7-2 and TRBJ2-5, the full variable domain is GAGVSQSPSNKVTEKGKDVELRCDPISGHTALYWYRQSLGQGLEFLIYFQGNSAPDKSGLPSDRFSAERTGGSVSTLTIQRTQQEDSAVYLCASSRTNVGTQYFGPGTRLLVL.

The rearrangement joins TRBV2 to TRBJ2-7; 11 bases are a match to TRBD2. Germline V gene data show CDR1 as SNHLY and CDR2 as FYNNEI. Losses at the gene ends were 6 bases for V and 3 bases for J; bases not matched to a gene: 4. The CDR3 has 14 residues. The CDR3 reads CASRVGLAVYEQYF. The CDR3 region has the DNA TGTGCCAGCAGAGTGGGACTAGCGGTCTACGAGCAGTACTTC.

This clone was detected once. J is TRBJ2-3 and V is TRBV5-5; D ambiguous. V was pared by 4 bases and J by 6 bases, with 6 bases between. Germline V gene data show CDR1 as SGHKS and CDR2 as YYEKEE (reference sequence). The CDR3 runs to 11 residues. The CDR3 region is CASSTKDTQYF. The CDR3, as DNA: TGTGCCAGCAGCACTAAGGATACGCAGTATTTT.

This chain links TRBV25-1 with TRBJ1-2, with D uncertain. CDR3 length: 14 residues. Trimming shortened V by 4 bases and J by 2 bases, and 11 bases separated the two germline ends. CDR1 is MGHDK, CDR2 SYGVNS, per germline. CDR3 nucleotides: TGTGCCAGCAGTGCCGGGCCTTTGAACTATGGCTACACCTTC. It translates to CASSAGPLNYGYTF.

This clone has only a few counts. The V call is TRBV6-6, the J call TRBJ1-3; TRBD1 agrees at 8 bases. The CDR3 is 15 residues long. The V gene end was trimmed by 8 bases and the J gene end by 0 bases; junction bases not matched to a gene: 6. Germline V gene data show CDR1 as MNHNY and CDR2 as SVGAGI (reference sequence). CDR3 amino acids: CASQDRELSGNTIYF. In DNA form, the CDR3 reads TGTGCCAGCCAGGACAGGGAGCTCTCTGGAAACACCATATATTTT.

CDR3 sequence: CASSETAWVEQYF. CDR3 nucleotides: TGTGCCAGCAGTGAAACGGCCTGGGTCGAGCAGTACTTC. V usage is TRBV2 and J usage is TRBJ2-7; D not resolved. Germline values: CDR1 SNHLY, CDR2 FYNNEI. CDR3 size: 13 residues. Trimming cost V 2 bases and J 6 bases, with 11 bases left between them.

The chain carries TRBV7-9 and TRBJ1-3; D uncertain. Per the germline V gene, CDR1 is SEHNR and CDR2 is FQNEAQ (reference sequence). The length of the CDR3 is 15 residues. V was cut by 7 bases and J by 0 bases, with 13 bases left in between. This CDR3 reads CASTKQAYSGNTIYF. CDR3 nucleotides: TGTGCCAGCACAAAGCAGGCGTACTCTGGAAACACCATATATTTT.

This clone showed up just a few times. The gene calls are TRBV18 and TRBJ2-1, with D hard to call. Germline CDR1 and CDR2: KGHSH and LQKENI. This CDR3 has 13 amino acids. Trimming cost V 3 bases and J 5 bases, with 8 bases left between them. This CDR3 reads CASSPGVNNEQFF. In nucleotides, the CDR3 is TGTGCCAGCTCACCCGGAGTAAACAATGAGCAGTTCTTC.

V is TRBV19 and J is TRBJ1-2; 8 bases align to TRBD1. CDR3 length equals 19 residues. The J segment lost 3 bases and the V segment lost 4 bases, leaving 19 bases of the junction unmatched. Germline V CDR1 and CDR2: LNHDA, SQIVND (reference sequence). CDR3 in amino acids: CASSRGTGSYRDSDYGYTF. For the CDR3, the DNA is TGTGCCAGTAGTAGGGGGACAGGCAGCTACCGGGACTCTGACTATGGCTACACCTTC.

The chain couples TRBV4-2 to TRBJ2-3; TRBD2 matches 11 bases. CDR1 and CDR2 (germline): LGHNA, YNFKEQ. The CDR3 runs 16 residues. V shed 2 bases and J 3 bases; nucleotides not matched to a gene: 4. The CDR3 loop is CASSQRLAGGTDTQYF. CDR3 DNA: TGTGCCAGCAGCCAAAGGCTAGCGGGAGGTACAGATACGCAGTATTTT.

J is TRBJ2-5 and V is TRBV2; 15 bases map to TRBD2. J was trimmed by 5 bases and V by 7 bases; bases with no gene match: 11. From germline, CDR1 is SNHLY and CDR2 FYNNEI. This CDR3 contains 17 residues. CDR3: CASTLGTSGRLRETQYF. Here the CDR3 DNA reads TGTGCCAGCACCTTGGGGACTAGCGGGAGGCTAAGGGAGACCCAGTACTTC. Variable domain in full (rest from reference TRBV2 and TRBJ2-5): EPEVTQTPSHQVTQMGQEVILRCVPISNHLYFYWYRQILGQKVEFLVSFYNNEISEKSEIFDDQFSVERPDGSNFTLKIRSTKLEDSAMYFCASTLGTSGRLRETQYFGPGTRLLVL.

The chain employs TRBV5-1 and TRBJ1-3; no definite D call. The CDR3 is made up of 11 amino acids. Trimming took 7 bases from V and 4 from J, leaving 6 bases between them. CDR1 and CDR2 from the germline V gene are SGHRS and YFSETQ. The chain's CDR3 is CASQQGNTIYF. The DNA for the CDR3 is TGCGCCAGCCAGCAGGGAAACACCATATATTTT.

This rearrangement joins TRBV19 to TRBJ2-1, with 7 bases matching TRBD1. V shed 2 bases, J shed 8 bases, and the junction held 6 bases outside the gene matches. The germline V gene has CDR1 LNHDA and CDR2 SQIVND (reference sequence). The CDR3 is made up of 14 amino acids. The CDR3 region has the DNA TGTGCCAGTAGTATAACGGGACAGTTCGATGAGCAGTTCTTC. Its protein product is CASSITGQFDEQFF.

This chain links TRBV25-1 with TRBJ1-3, with 9 nucleotides matching TRBD1. CDR1 is MGHDK and CDR2 is SYGVNS in the germline V gene. This CDR3 is built from 16 residues. Losses at the gene ends were 5 bases for V and 2 bases for J; bases not matched to a gene: 7. CDR3 nucleotide sequence: TGTGCCAGCAGTCCTCCGGGACAGGGTACTGGAAACACCATATATTTT. It translates to CASSPPGQGTGNTIYF.